This TCR beta chain was sequenced in a study of blood T cell repertoires in COVID-19. Assay: immunoSEQ multiplex PCR; the TCRdb copy retains only in-frame clones and omits some. The sample has 150,000 to 190,000 clones, roughly nine tenths seen once. Sample: peripheral blood. This clonotype originated in a woman in her seventies with acute or convalescent COVID-19.

The CDR3, as DNA: TGCGCCAGCAGCTCCGCTCGGGGGACGAACACTGAAGCTTTCTTT. Amino acid sequence: CASSSARGTNTEAFF. J is TRBJ1-1 and V is TRBV5-1; maybe TRBD1 (5 bases). Germline values: CDR1 SGHRS, CDR2 YFSETQ. The germline V and J ends were trimmed by 3 bases and 1 base, with 13 bases remaining between them. CDR3 length equals 15 residues.